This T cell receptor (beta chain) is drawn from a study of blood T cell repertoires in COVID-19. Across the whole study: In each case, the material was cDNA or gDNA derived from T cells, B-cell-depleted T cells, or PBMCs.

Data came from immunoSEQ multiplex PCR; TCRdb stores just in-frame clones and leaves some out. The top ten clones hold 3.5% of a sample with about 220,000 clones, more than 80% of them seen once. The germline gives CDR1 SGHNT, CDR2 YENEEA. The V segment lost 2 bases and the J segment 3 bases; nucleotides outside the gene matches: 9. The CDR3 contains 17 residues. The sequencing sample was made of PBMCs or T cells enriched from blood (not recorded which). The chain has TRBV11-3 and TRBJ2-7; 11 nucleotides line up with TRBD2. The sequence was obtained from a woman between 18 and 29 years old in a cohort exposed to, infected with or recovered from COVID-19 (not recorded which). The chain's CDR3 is CASSLLTSGEYIYEQYF. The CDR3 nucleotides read TGTGCCAGCAGCTTATTGACTAGCGGGGAATATATCTACGAGCAGTACTTC. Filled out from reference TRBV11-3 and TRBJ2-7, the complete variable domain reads EAGVVQSPRYKIIEKKQPVAFWCNPISGHNTLYWYLQNLGQGPELLIRYENEEAVDDSQLPKDRFSAERLKGVDSTLKIQPAELGDSAVYLCASSLLTSGEYIYEQYFGPGTRLTVT.